Here is one T cell receptor (beta chain) with its context. Here immunoSEQ multiplex PCR was the method, and the copy in TCRdb shows in-frame clones only, minus some. The table lists about 84,000 clones, 97% of them singletons, with around 0.18% in the top ten. The data are from a study of technical replicates of blood from four donors. This receptor was identified in a human donor in good health. The sample comprised T cells isolated from PBMCs.

The CDR3 loop is CASSEGTPYNEQFF. The CDR3 nucleotides are TGTGCCAGCAGTGAGGGGACACCGTACAATGAGCAGTTCTTC. This chain uses TRBV2 with TRBJ2-1; D is possibly TRBD1 (6 bases). Germline CDR1 is SNHLY and CDR2 is FYNNEI. This CDR3 spans 14 amino acids. With 3 bases removed from V and 4 bases from J, the gap between germline ends came to 10 bases.